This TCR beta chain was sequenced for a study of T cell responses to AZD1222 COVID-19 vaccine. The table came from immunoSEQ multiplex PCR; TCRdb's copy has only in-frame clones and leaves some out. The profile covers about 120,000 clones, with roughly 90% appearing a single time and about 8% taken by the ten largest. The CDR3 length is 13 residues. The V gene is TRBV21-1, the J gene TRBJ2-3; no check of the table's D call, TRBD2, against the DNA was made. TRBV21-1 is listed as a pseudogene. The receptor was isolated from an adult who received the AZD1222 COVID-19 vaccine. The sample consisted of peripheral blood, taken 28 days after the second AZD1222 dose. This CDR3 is CASSPLTGDTQYF. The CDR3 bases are TGTGCCAGCAGCCCCCTGACCGGGGATACGCAGTATTTT.